This T cell receptor (beta chain) came from a study of cytomegalovirus exposure and HLA in healthy donors. Study results and caveats: As was reported, the classifier diagnosed cytomegalovirus status with high specificity and sensitivity. TCR beta V- and J-gene trimming was later associated with a missense DCLRE1C variant.

This CDR3 spans 15 amino acids. Germline lookup yields CDR1 WNHNN and CDR2 SYGVQD (reference sequence). For this clone: No antigen is known for it. Its ends do not fully match the called genes, so a read error is possible.

Primers: 60 Vbeta forward and 13 Jbeta reverse. Sequencing was performed with immunoSEQ multiplex PCR; in TCRdb, only in-frame clones are kept and a portion is missing. Of about 200,000 clones in the sample, around 80% were seen once. The sequence derives from a man in his thirties or forties in good health and CMV-seronegative. The V gene is TRBV10-1, the J gene TRBJ2-7; 8 bases are shared with TRBD2. Specimen: PBMCs. The CDR3 here is CASSLAGGRTYERYF. As DNA, the CDR3 is TGCGCCAGCAGTCTGGCGGGAGGCCGAACCTACGAGCGGTACTTC.